This T cell receptor (beta chain) was recovered during a study of T cell repertoires in cytomegalovirus infection. Whole-study results and caveats: In two of eight donors, the top clonotype was HLA-C-restricted CMV-specific.

TCRdb ran MiXCR on the reads and lists one entry per CDR3 protein. The sample has around 900,000 distinct CDR3 sequences; around 32% are singletons. This clonotype was recorded at least ten times. The antigen is undetermined. Germline values: CDR1 SGHTA, CDR2 FQGNSA. The CDR3 has 16 amino acids. After removal of 5 bases from V and 3 bases from J, the junction contained 9 bases not matched to a gene. The chain has TRBV7-2 and TRBJ2-7; 11 bases line up with TRBD2. The sequences come from cultured CD8+ T cells from PBMCs, collected from culture after CMV antigen stimulation. This receptor was identified in a human donor in good health (CMV status not recorded). Some clones in this sample may be carry-over from other donors' samples. The DNA of the CDR3 is TGTGCCAGCAGCGGGGGACTAGCGGCCTATGGCTACGAGCAGTACTTC. Residues: CASSGGLAAYGYEQYF.